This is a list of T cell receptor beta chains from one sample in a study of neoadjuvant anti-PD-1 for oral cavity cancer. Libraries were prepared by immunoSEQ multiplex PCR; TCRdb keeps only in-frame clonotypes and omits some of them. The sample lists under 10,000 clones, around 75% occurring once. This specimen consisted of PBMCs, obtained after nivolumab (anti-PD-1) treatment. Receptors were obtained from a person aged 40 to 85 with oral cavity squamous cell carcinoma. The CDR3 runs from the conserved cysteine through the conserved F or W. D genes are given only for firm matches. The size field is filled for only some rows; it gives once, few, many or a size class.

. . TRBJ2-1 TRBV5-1 CASSLNQGSVGSYNEQFF TGCGCCAGCAGCTTGAATCAGGGAAGCGTAGGCTCCTACAATGAGCAGTTCTTC
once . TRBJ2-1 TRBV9 CASSVDRAYNEQFF TGTGCCAGCAGCGTAGATAGAGCCTACAATGAGCAGTTCTTC
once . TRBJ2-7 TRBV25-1 CASSGTTYEQYF TGTGCCAGCAGTGGGACAACCTACGAGCAGTACTTC
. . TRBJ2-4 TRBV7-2 CASSLAPRGNIQYF TGTGCCAGCAGCTTAGCGCCTAGGGGAAACATTCAGTACTTC
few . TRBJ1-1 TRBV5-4 CAILTGGRNTEAFF TGTGCCATCCTCACGGGCGGGCGGAACACTGAAGCTTTCTTT
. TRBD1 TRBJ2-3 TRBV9 CASSAGTGLNTQYF TGTGCCAGCAGCGCGGGGACAGGGTTGAATACGCAGTATTTT
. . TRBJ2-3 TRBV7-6 CASSSYSDTQYF TGTGCCAGCAGCTCCTACTCGGATACGCAGTATTTT
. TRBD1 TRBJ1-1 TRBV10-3 CAISASGTGGTEAFF TGTGCCATCAGTGCCTCCGGGACAGGGGGGACTGAAGCTTTCTTT
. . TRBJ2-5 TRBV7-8 CASSPPVQETQYF TGTGCCAGCAGCCCTCCAGTTCAAGAGACCCAGTACTTC
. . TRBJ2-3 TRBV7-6 CASSLVGDPSTDTQYF TGTGCCAGCAGCTTAGTAGGAGATCCTAGCACAGATACGCAGTATTTT
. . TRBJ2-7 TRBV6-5 CASSPSNREYEQYF TGTGCCAGCAGTCCATCCAACAGGGAGTACGAGCAGTACTTC
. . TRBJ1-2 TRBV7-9 CASSLALGGFNYGYTF TGTGCCAGCAGCTTAGCGCTGGGAGGGTTTAACTATGGCTACACCTTC
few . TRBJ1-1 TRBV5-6 CASSKGSRFRAEAFF TGTGCCAGCAGCAAGGGTTCACGGTTCCGCGCTGAAGCTTTCTTT
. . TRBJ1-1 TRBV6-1 CASSERGAVSSGETFF TGTGCCAGCAGTGAAAGGGGAGCCGTTTCATCTGGCGAAACTTTCTTT
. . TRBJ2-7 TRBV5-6 CASSLPLSYEQYF TGTGCCAGCAGCTTGCCCCTATCCTACGAGCAGTACTTC
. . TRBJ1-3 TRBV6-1 CASSEPLGPFSGNTIYF TGTGCCAGCAGTGAACCCTTGGGACCCTTCTCTGGAAACACCATATATTTT
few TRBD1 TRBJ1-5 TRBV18 CASSRGGGDQPQHF TGTGCCAGCTCACGAGGAGGGGGCGATCAGCCCCAGCATTTT
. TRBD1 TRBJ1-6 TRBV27 CASSFGDRRNSPLHF TGTGCCAGCAGTTTCGGGGACAGGAGAAATTCACCCCTCCACTTT
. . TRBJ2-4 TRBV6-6 CASIPGASLAKNIQYF TGTGCCAGCATCCCTGGCGCATCTTTAGCCAAAAACATTCAGTACTTC
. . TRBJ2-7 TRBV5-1 CASSPSLRLNSYEQYF TGCGCCAGCAGCCCGTCTCTACGGCTAAACTCCTACGAGCAGTACTTC
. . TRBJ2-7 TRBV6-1 CASSVPGGREQYF TGTGCCAGCAGTGTTCCGGGCGGGCGCGAGCAGTACTTC
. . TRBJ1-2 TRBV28 CASSQLMSGYTF TGTGCCAGCAGTCAATTAATGTCCGGCTACACCTTC
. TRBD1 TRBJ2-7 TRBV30 CAWSPQWDRGPYEQYF TGTGCCTGGAGTCCTCAGTGGGACAGGGGCCCCTACGAGCAGTACTTC
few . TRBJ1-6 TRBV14 CASSQDRSGSPLHF TGTGCCAGCAGCCAAGACAGGTCCGGTTCACCCCTCCACTTT
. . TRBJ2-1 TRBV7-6 CASSLEAGTNEQFF TGTGCCAGCAGCTTAGAGGCCGGCACCAATGAGCAGTTCTTC
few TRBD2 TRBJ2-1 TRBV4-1 CASSHSGRALGSDEQFF TGCGCCAGCAGCCATAGCGGGAGGGCCCTAGGTAGTGATGAGCAGTTCTTC
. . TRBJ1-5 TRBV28 CASSPIGTTANQPQHF TGTGCCAGCAGTCCAATCGGGACAACCGCTAATCAGCCCCAGCATTTT
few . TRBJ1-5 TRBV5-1 CASSSNGNQPQHF TGCGCCAGCAGCTCAAACGGCAATCAGCCCCAGCATTTT
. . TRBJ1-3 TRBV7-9 CAIPIQGAGDTIYF TGTGCCATCCCTATCCAGGGAGCGGGGGACACCATATATTTT
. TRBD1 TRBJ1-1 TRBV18 CASSPGKGGRTEAFF TGTGCCAGCTCACCGGGTAAAGGGGGCAGGACTGAAGCTTTCTTT
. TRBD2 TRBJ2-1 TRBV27 CASSSPSGRYNEQFF TGTGCCAGCAGTTCGCCTAGCGGAAGATACAATGAGCAGTTCTTC
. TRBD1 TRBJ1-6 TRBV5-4 CASSRQGARNSPLHF TGTGCCAGCAGCAGACAGGGGGCGCGTAATTCACCCCTCCACTTT
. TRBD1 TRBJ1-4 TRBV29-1 CSVRRTGEINEKLFF TGCAGCGTCCGTCGGACAGGGGAGATTAATGAAAAACTGTTTTTT
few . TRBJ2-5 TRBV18 CASSPPGQETQYF TGTGCCAGCTCACCACCCGGCCAAGAGACCCAGTACTTC
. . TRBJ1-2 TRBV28 CASSPGVNYGYTF TGTGCCAGCAGTCCCGGAGTGAACTATGGCTACACCTTC
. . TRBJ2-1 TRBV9 CASSGGGGTATLNEQFF TGTGCCAGCAGCGGAGGGGGAGGGACAGCTACCCTCAATGAGCAGTTCTTC
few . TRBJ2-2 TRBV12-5 CASRLNTGELFF TGTGCTAGTCGGCTAAACACCGGGGAGCTGTTTTTT
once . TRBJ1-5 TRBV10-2 CASSESGGGLGQPQHF TGCGCCAGCAGTGAGTCCGGGGGGGGGCTCGGTCAGCCCCAGCATTTT
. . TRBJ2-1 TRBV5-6 CASSLGRPNEQFF TGTGCCAGCAGCTTGGGCAGGCCGAATGAGCAGTTCTTC
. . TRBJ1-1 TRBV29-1 CSVEGGEGPEAFF TGCAGCGTTGAAGGTGGGGAGGGCCCTGAAGCTTTCTTT
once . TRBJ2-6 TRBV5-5 CASSLRSSGAGANVLTF TGTGCCAGCAGCTTGCGCAGCTCAGGGGCTGGGGCCAACGTCCTGACTTTC
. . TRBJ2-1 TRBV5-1 CASSLVAGVSYNEQFF TGCGCCAGCAGCTTGGTGGCAGGGGTATCCTACAATGAGCAGTTCTTC
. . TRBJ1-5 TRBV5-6 CASSLGQVSNQPQHF TGTGCCAGCAGCTTGGGACAGGTTAGCAATCAGCCCCAGCATTTT
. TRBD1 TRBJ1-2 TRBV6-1 CAVRDRGRGGYTF TGTGCCGTCCGGGACAGGGGGCGAGGTGGCTACACCTTC
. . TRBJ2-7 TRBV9 CASSPRLGGLRAYEQYF TGTGCCAGCAGCCCGAGGCTCGGGGGTCTGAGAGCCTACGAGCAGTACTTC
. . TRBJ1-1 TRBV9 CASSGGGSPEAFF TGTGCCAGCAGCGGTGGGGGCAGTCCTGAAGCTTTCTTT
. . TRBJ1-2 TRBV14 CASSPGTVKNYGYTF TGTGCCAGCAGCCCCGGGACGGTGAAGAACTATGGCTACACCTTC
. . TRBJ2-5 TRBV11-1 CASSYREIRTQYF TGTGCCAGCAGCTACCGGGAAATACGGACCCAGTACTTC
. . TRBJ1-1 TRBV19 CASQFRMMNTEAFF TGTGCCAGTCAGTTTCGAATGATGAACACTGAAGCTTTCTTT
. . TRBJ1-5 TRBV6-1 CASSGMGKGIYSNQPQHF TGTGCCAGCAGTGGAATGGGAAAGGGGATTTATAGCAATCAGCCCCAGCATTTT
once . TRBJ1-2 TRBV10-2 CASRSRGGLNGYTF TGCGCCAGCAGAAGCCGCGGGGGGCTCAATGGCTACACCTTC
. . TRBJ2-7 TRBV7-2 CASSTDLAKLSYEQYF TGTGCCAGCAGCACAGATCTAGCGAAACTATCCTACGAGCAGTACTTC
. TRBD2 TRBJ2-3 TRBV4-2 CASSQELRLAGGRAVPDTQYF TGTGCCAGCAGCCAAGAACTTAGACTAGCGGGGGGCCGGGCTGTCCCAGATACGCAGTATTTT
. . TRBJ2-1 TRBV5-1 CASSLVVNEQFF TGCGCCAGCAGCTTGGTGGTAAATGAGCAGTTCTTC
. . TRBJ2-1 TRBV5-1 CASSLGTGGIRQFF TGCGCCAGCAGCTTGGGAACTGGGGGGATTCGGCAGTTCTTC
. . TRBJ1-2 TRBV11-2 CASSLDRSLFYGYTF TGTGCCAGCAGCTTAGACAGGAGCCTTTTCTATGGCTACACCTTC
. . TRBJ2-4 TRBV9 CASSVQGLSGDIQYF TGTGCCAGCAGCGTTCAAGGACTATCGGGGGACATTCAGTACTTC
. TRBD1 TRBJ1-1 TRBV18 CASSGTGADTEAFF TGTGCCAGCTCGGGGACAGGGGCGGACACTGAAGCTTTCTTT
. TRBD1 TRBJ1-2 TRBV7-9 CASSLETGTYGYTF TGTGCCAGCAGCTTAGAGACAGGGACCTATGGCTACACCTTC
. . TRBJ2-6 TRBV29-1 CSAGGGSGANVLTF TGCAGCGCCGGAGGGGGCTCTGGGGCCAACGTCCTGACTTTC